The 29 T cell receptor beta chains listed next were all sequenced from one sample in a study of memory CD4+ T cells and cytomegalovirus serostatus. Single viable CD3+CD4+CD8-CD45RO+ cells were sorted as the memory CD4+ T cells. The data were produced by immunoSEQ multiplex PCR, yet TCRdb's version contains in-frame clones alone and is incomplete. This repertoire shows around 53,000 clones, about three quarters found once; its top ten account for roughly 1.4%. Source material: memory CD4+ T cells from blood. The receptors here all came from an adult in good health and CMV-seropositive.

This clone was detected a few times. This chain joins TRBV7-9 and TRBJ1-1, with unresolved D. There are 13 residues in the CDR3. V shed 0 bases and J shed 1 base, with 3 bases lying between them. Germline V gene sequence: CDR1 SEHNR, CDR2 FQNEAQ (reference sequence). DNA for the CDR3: TGTGCCAGCAGCTTAGCCCAGAACACTGAAGCTTTCTTT. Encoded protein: CASSLAQNTEAFF.

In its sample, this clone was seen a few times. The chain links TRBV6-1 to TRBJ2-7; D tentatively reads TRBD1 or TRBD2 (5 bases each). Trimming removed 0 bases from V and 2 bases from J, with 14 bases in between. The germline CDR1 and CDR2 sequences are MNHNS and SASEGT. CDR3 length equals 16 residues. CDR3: CASSEARGRAPYEQYF. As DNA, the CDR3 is TGTGCCAGCAGTGAAGCCCGGGGCAGAGCCCCCTACGAGCAGTACTTC.

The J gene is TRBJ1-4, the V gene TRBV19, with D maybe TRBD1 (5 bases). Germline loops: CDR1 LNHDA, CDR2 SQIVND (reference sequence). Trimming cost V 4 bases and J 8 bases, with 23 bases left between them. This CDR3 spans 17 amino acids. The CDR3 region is CASSTPRRGRFEEKLFF. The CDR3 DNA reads TGTGCCAGTAGTACCCCTAGGAGGGGAAGGTTCGAGGAAAAACTGTTTTTT.

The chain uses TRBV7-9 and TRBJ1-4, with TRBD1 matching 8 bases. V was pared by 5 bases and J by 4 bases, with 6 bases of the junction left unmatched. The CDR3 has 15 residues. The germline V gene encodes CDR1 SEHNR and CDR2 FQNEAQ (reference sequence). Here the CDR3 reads CASSNDRGNNEKLFF. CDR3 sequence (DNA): TGTGCCAGCAGCAACGACAGGGGTAATAATGAAAAACTGTTTTTT.

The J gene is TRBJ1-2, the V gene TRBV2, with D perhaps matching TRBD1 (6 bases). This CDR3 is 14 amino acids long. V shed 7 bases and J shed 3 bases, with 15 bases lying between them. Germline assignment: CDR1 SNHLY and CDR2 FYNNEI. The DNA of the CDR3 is TGTGCCAGCATTCGTCTGGAGGGGGACTATGGCTACACCTTC. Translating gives CASIRLEGDYGYTF.

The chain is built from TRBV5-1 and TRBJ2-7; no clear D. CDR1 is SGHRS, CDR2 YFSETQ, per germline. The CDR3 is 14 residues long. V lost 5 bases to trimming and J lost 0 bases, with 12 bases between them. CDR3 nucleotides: TGCGCCAGCAGTGCGGACGCACACTCCTACGAGCAGTACTTC. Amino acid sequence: CASSADAHSYEQYF.

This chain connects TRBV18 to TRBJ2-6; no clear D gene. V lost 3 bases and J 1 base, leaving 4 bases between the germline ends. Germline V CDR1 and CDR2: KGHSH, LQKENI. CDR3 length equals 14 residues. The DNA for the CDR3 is TGTGCCAGCTCACCTGGATCTGGGGCCAACGTCCTGACTTTC. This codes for CASSPGSGANVLTF.

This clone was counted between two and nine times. The CDR3 DNA reads as TGCGCCAGCAGCTTGTGGACAGGGTTCTACGAGCAGTACTTC. Amino acids: CASSLWTGFYEQYF. The gene calls are TRBV5-1 and TRBJ2-7; 8 bases line up with TRBD1. Trimming removed 1 base from V and 3 bases from J; junction bases left unmatched: 3. Germline V gene lookup returns CDR1 SGHRS and CDR2 YFSETQ. This CDR3 is built from 14 residues.

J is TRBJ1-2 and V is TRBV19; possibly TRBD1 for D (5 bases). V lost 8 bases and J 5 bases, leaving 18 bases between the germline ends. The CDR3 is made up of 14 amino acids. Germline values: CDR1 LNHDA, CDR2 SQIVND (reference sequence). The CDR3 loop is CASAPPMGGYGYTF. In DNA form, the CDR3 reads TGTGCCAGTGCCCCACCGATGGGGGGATATGGCTACACCTTC. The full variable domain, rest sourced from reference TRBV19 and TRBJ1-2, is DGGITQSPKYLFRKEGQNVTLSCEQNLNHDAMYWYRQDPGQGLRLIYYSQIVNDFQKGDIAEGYSVSREKKESFPLTVTSAQKNPTAFYLCASAPPMGGYGYTFGSGTRLTVV.

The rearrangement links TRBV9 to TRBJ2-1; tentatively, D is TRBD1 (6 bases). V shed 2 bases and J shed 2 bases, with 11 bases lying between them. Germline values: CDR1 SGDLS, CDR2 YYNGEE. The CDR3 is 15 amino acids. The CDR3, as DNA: TGTGCCAGCAGCGTTACAGGGAACCCCTACAATGAGCAGTTCTTC. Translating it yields CASSVTGNPYNEQFF.

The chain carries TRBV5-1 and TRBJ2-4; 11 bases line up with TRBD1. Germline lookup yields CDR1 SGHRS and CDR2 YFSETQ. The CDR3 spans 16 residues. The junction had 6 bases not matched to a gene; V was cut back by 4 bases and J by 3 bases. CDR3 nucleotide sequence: TGCGCCAGCAGCCCCCAGGGACAGGGGGTCAAAAACATTCAGTACTTC. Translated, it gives CASSPQGQGVKNIQYF.

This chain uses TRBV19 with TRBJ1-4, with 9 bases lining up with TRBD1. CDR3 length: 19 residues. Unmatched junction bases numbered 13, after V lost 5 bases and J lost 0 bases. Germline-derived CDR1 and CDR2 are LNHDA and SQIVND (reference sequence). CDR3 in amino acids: CASSDRDRDFWPTNEKLFF. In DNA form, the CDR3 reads TGTGCCAGTAGTGACCGGGACAGGGACTTTTGGCCAACTAATGAAAAACTGTTTTTT. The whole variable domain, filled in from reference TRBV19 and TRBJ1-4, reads DGGITQSPKYLFRKEGQNVTLSCEQNLNHDAMYWYRQDPGQGLRLIYYSQIVNDFQKGDIAEGYSVSREKKESFPLTVTSAQKNPTAFYLCASSDRDRDFWPTNEKLFFGSGTQLSVL.

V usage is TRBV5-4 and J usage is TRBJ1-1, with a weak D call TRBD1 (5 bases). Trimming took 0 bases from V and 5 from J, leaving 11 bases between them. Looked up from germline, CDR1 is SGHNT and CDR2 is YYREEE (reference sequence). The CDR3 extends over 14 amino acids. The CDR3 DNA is TGTGCCAGCAGCTTGGCAGGGACCCGTACTGAAGCTTTCTTT. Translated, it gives CASSLAGTRTEAFF.

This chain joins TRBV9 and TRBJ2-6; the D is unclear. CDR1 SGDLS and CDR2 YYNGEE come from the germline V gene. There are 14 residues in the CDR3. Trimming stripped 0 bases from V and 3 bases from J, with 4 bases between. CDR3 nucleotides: TGTGCCAGCAGCGTAGTTAATGGGGCCAACGTCCTGACTTTC. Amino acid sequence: CASSVVNGANVLTF.

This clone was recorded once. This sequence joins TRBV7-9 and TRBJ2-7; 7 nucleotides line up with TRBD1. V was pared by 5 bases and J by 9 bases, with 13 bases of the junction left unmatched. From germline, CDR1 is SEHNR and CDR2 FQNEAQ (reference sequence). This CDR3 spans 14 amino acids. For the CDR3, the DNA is TGTGCCAGCAGCAAGGGACAGCAGGCTGTGGGGCAGTACTTC. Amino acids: CASSKGQQAVGQYF.

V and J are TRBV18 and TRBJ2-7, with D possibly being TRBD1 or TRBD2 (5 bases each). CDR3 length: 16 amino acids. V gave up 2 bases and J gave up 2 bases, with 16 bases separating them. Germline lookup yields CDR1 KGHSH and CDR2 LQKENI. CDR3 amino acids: CASSPAGRAETYEQYF. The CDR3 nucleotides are TGTGCCAGCTCACCAGCGGGCAGGGCGGAGACCTACGAGCAGTACTTC.

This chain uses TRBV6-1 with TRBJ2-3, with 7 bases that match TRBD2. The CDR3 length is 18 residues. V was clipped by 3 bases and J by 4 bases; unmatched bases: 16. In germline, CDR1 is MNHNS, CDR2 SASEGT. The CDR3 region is CASSERTRGVEGPDTQYF. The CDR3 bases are TGTGCCAGCAGTGAGCGGACTAGGGGAGTAGAGGGCCCAGATACGCAGTATTTT.

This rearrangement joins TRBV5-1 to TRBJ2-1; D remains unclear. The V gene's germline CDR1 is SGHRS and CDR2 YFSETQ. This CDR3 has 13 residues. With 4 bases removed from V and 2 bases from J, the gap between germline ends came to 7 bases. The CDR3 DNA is TGCGCCAGCAGCCAACCTCCCTACAATGAGCAGTTCTTC. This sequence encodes CASSQPPYNEQFF.

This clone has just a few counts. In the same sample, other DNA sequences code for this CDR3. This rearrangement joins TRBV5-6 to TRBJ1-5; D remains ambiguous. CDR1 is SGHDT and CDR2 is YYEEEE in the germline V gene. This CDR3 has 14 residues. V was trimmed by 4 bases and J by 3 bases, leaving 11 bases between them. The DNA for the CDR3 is TGTGCCAGCAGCCTACAAGGGATCAATCAGCCCCAGCATTTT. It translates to CASSLQGINQPQHF.

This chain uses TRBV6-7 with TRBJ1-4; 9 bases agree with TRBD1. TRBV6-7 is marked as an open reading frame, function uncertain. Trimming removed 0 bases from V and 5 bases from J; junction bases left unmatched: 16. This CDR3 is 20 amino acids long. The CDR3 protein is CASSYSTGQGRSGGNEKLFF. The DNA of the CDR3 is TGTGCCAGCAGTTACTCCACGGGACAGGGTAGGTCCGGGGGGAATGAAAAACTGTTTTTT.

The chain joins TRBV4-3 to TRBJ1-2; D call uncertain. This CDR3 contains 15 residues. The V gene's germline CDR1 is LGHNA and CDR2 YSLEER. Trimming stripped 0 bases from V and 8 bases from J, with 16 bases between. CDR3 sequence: CASSQDWVGGLGYTF. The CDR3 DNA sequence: TGCGCCAGCAGCCAAGATTGGGTGGGCGGACTCGGCTACACCTTC.

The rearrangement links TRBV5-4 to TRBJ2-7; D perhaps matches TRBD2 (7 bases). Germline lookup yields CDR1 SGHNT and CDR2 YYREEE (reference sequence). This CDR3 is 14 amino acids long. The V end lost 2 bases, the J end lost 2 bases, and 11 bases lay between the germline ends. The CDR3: CASSFRGGAYEQYF. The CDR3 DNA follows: TGTGCCAGCAGCTTCAGGGGAGGGGCCTACGAGCAGTACTTC.

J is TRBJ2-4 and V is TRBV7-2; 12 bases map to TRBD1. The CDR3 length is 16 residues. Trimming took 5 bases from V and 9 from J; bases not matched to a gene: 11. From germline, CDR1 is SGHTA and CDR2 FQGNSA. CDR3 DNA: TGTGCCAGCAGCCCCGGGACAGGGGGCTCGGATGGCATTCAGTACTTC. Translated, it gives CASSPGTGGSDGIQYF.

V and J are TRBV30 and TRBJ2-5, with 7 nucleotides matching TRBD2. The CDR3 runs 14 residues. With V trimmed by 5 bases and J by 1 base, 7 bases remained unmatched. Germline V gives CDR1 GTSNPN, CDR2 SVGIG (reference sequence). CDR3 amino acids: CAWGSGAPQETQYF. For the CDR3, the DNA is TGTGCCTGGGGGAGCGGGGCCCCCCAAGAGACCCAGTACTTC.

The CDR3: CASTRLAGNDEQFF. For the CDR3, the DNA is TGTGCCAGCACCAGACTAGCGGGAAACGATGAGCAGTTCTTC. This rearrangement joins TRBV27 to TRBJ2-1; 11 bases match TRBD2. The junction had 7 bases not matched to a gene; V was cut back by 7 bases and J by 8 bases. This CDR3 spans 14 amino acids. Looked up from germline, CDR1 is MNHEY and CDR2 is SMNVEV (reference sequence).

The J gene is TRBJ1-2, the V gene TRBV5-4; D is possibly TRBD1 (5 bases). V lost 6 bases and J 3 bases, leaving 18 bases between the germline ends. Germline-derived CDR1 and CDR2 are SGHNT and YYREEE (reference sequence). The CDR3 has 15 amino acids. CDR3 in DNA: TGTGCCAGCACAAGACGGGGCGTTGTGGACTATGGCTACACCTTC. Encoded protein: CASTRRGVVDYGYTF.

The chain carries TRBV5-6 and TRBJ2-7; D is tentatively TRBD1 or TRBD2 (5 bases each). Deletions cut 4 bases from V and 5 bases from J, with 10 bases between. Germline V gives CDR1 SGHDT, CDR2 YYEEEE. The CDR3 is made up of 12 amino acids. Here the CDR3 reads CASSLVGDEQYF. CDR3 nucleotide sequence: TGTGCCAGCAGCCTGGTGGGGGACGAGCAGTACTTC.

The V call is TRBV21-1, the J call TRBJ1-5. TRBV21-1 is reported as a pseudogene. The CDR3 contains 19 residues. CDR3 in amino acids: CASSPLSGRMSYSNQPQHF. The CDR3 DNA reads TGTGCCAGCAGCCCCTTGTCGGGACGGATGAGTTATAGCAATCAGCCCCAGCATTTT.

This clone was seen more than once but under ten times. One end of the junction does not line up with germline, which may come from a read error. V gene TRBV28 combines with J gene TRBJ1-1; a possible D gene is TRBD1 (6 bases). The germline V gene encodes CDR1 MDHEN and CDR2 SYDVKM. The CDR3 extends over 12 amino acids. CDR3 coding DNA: TGTGCCAGCAGTTTATTACAGGGAGAGATGGAGTTT. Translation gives CASSLLQGEMEF.